Given below is one TCR beta chain in context. Antigen specificity is unknown. Only in-frame clones appear in the TCRdb table, and some are missing; sequencing was by immunoSEQ multiplex PCR. Of some 1,900,000 clones in the sample, about 95% were seen once. This entry belongs to a study of shared clonotypes between healthy human individuals. From germline, CDR1 is ENHRY and CDR2 SYGVKD. With V trimmed by 6 bases and J by 5 bases, 3 bases remained unmatched. CDR3 length: 12 amino acids. Study-level findings and limits: Naive subsets tended to show greater estimated richness than memory subsets. A handful of donors held about 5% of naive CD4 clonotypes in common. Large depth notwithstanding, sorted-subset sequencing proved incomplete by rarefaction.

Cells designated naive CD8 were CD45RO-negative and were positively selected for CCR7, with terminally differentiated effector memory CD45RA+ cells excluded. Sequenced material: naive CD8+ T cells sorted from blood. The chain joins TRBV10-3 to TRBJ2-5; 7 positions match TRBD1. The sequence came from a man aged 18 to 29 in good health. CDR3 sequence reads: CAIREDRETQYF. The DNA for the CDR3 is TGTGCCATCAGGGAGGACAGGGAGACCCAGTACTTC.